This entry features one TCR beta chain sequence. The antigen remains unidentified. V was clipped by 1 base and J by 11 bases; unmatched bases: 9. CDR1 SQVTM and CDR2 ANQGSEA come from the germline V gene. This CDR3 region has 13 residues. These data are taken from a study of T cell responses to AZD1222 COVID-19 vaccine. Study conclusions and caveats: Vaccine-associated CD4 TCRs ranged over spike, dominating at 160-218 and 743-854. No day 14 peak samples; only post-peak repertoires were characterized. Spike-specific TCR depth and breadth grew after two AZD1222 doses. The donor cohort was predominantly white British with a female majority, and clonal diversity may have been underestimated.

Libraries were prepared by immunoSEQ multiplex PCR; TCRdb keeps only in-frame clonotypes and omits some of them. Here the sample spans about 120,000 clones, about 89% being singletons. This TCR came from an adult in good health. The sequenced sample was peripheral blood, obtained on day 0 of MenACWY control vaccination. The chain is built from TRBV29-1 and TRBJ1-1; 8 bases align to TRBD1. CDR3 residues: CSVEAPAGGTAFF. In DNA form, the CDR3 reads TGCAGCGTTGAAGCCCCGGCAGGGGGCACCGCTTTCTTT.